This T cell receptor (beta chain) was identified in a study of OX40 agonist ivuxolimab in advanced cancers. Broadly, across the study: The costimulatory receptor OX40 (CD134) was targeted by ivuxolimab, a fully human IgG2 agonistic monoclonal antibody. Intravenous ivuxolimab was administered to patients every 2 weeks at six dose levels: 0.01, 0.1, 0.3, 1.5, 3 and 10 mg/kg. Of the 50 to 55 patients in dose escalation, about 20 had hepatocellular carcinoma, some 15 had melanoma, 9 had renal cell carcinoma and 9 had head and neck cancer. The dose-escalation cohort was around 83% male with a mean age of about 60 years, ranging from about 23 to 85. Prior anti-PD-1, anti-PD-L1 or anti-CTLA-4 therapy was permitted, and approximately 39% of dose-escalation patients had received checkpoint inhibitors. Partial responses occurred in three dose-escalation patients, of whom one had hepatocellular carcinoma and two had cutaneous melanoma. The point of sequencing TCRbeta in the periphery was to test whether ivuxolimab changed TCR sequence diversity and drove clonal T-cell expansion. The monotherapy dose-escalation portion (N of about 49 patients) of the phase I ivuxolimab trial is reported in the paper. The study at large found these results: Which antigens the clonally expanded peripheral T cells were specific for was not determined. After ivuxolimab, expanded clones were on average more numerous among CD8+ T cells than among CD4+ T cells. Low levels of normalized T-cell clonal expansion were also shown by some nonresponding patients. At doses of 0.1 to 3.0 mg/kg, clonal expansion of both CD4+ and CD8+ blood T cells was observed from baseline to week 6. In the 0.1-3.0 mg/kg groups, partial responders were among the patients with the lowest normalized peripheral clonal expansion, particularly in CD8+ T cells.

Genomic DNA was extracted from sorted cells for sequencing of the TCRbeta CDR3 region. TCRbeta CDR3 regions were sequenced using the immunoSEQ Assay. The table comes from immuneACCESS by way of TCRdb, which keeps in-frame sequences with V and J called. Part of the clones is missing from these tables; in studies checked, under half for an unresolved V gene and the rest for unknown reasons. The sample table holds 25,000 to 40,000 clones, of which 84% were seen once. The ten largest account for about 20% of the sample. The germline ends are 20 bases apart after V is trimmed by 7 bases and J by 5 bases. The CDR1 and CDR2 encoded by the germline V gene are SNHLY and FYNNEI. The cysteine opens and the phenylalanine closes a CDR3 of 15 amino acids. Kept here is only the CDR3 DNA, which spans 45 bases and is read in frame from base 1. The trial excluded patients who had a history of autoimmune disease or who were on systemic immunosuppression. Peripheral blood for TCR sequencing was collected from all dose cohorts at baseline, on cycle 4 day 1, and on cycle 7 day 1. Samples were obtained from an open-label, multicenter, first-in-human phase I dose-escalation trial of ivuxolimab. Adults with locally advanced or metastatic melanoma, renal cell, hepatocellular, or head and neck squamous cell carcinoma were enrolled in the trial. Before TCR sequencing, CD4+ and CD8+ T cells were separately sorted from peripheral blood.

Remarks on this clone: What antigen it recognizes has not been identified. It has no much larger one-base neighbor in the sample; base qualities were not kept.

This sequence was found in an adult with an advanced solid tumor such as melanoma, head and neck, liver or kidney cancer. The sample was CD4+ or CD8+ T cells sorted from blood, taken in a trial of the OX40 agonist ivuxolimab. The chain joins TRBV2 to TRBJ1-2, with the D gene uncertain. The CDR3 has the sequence CASNSAAGNPYGYTF. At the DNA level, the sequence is TGTGCCAGCAACTCAGCGGCGGGGAATCCTTATGGCTACACCTTC.